These T cell receptor beta chains were read from a single sample in a study of OX40 agonist ivuxolimab in advanced cancers. Sequencing was performed with immunoSEQ multiplex PCR; in TCRdb, only in-frame clones are kept and a portion is missing. Among 55,000 to 75,000 clones listed, about 85% were seen once. The material sequenced was CD4+ or CD8+ T cells sorted from blood, taken in a trial of the OX40 agonist ivuxolimab. These receptors all come from an adult with an advanced solid tumor such as melanoma, head and neck, liver or kidney cancer. Each CDR3 is given with its conserved first and last residue. A D gene is named only where the DNA matches it firmly. Part of the rows lack a size; the others show once, few, many or a class for expanded clones.

J gene: TRBJ2-7
V gene: TRBV6-6
clone size: NA
D gene: NA
CDR3 protein: CASSYGSGSSYEQYF
CDR3 DNA: TGTGCCAGCAGTTACGGGTCAGGCAGCTCCTACGAGCAGTACTTC

J gene: TRBJ2-1
V gene: TRBV5-4
clone size: once
D gene: NA
CDR3 protein: CASSLRSQANEQFF
CDR3 DNA: TGTGCCAGCAGCTTGCGTTCCCAAGCCAATGAGCAGTTCTTC

J gene: TRBJ1-2
V gene: TRBV5-6
clone size: few
D gene: TRBD1
CDR3 protein: CASSLGTGGYYGYTF
CDR3 DNA: TGTGCCAGCAGCTTGGGGACAGGAGGTTACTATGGCTACACCTTC

J gene: TRBJ1-2
V gene: TRBV7-3
clone size: medium-sized
D gene: NA
CDR3 protein: CASSLGAGSYGYTF
CDR3 DNA: TGTGCCAGCAGCTTAGGTGCAGGGAGCTATGGCTACACCTTC

J gene: TRBJ2-7
V gene: TRBV28
clone size: NA
D gene: TRBD2
CDR3 protein: CASSRGGPQQYF
CDR3 DNA: TGTGCCAGCAGTCGGGGAGGGCCGCAGCAGTACTTC

J gene: TRBJ1-2
V gene: TRBV5-1
clone size: NA
D gene: TRBD1
CDR3 protein: CASSLPGQDGYTF
CDR3 DNA: TGCGCCAGCAGCTTACCGGGACAGGATGGCTACACCTTC

J gene: TRBJ2-3
V gene: TRBV11-2
clone size: NA
D gene: NA
CDR3 protein: CASSIGQSKLTDTQYF
CDR3 DNA: TGTGCCAGCAGCATCGGACAGTCCAAGCTCACAGATACGCAGTATTTT

J gene: TRBJ2-1
V gene: TRBV10-1
clone size: NA
D gene: NA
CDR3 protein: CASSSDSYNEQFF
CDR3 DNA: TGCGCCAGCAGTTCCGACAGCTACAATGAGCAGTTCTTC

J gene: TRBJ1-1
V gene: TRBV2
clone size: NA
D gene: NA
CDR3 protein: CASSEGAGWNTEAFF
CDR3 DNA: TGTGCCAGCAGTGAAGGTGCGGGGTGGAACACTGAAGCTTTCTTT

J gene: TRBJ1-6
V gene: TRBV18
clone size: NA
D gene: NA
CDR3 protein: CASHTGLRSPLHF
CDR3 DNA: TGTGCCAGCCATACTGGTCTACGATCACCCCTCCACTTT

J gene: TRBJ2-1
V gene: TRBV10-3
clone size: NA
D gene: TRBD2
CDR3 protein: CAISESLAGVVYNEQFF
CDR3 DNA: TGTGCCATCAGTGAGTCGTTAGCGGGAGTAGTCTACAATGAGCAGTTCTTC

J gene: TRBJ1-1
V gene: TRBV30
clone size: NA
D gene: NA
CDR3 protein: CASGRGNTEAFF
CDR3 DNA: TGTGCCAGCGGCCGGGGGAACACTGAAGCTTTCTTT

J gene: TRBJ1-3
V gene: TRBV6-1
clone size: NA
D gene: NA
CDR3 protein: CASSPTGSSGNTIYF
CDR3 DNA: TGTGCCAGCAGTCCTACAGGGAGCTCTGGAAACACCATATATTTT

J gene: TRBJ2-3
V gene: TRBV6-5
clone size: NA
D gene: NA
CDR3 protein: CASRGSTDTQYF
CDR3 DNA: TGTGCCAGCAGGGGAAGCACAGATACGCAGTATTTT

J gene: TRBJ1-2
V gene: TRBV6-1
clone size: NA
D gene: NA
CDR3 protein: CASSEEIYGYTF
CDR3 DNA: TGTGCCAGCAGTGAAGAAATCTATGGCTACACCTTC

J gene: TRBJ1-2
V gene: TRBV27
clone size: NA
D gene: TRBD1
CDR3 protein: CASSLGQGGGYTF
CDR3 DNA: TGTGCCAGCAGCTTGGGACAGGGAGGGGGCTACACCTTC

J gene: TRBJ1-1
V gene: TRBV27
clone size: NA
D gene: NA
CDR3 protein: CASSLDNVGNTEAFF
CDR3 DNA: TGTGCCAGCAGTTTAGATAACGTGGGGAACACTGAAGCTTTCTTT

J gene: TRBJ2-1
V gene: TRBV23-1
clone size: NA
D gene: TRBD1
CDR3 protein: CASSHPRGPDTYNEQFF
CDR3 DNA: TGCGCCAGCAGTCATCCGAGGGGGCCTGACACCTACAATGAGCAGTTCTTC

J gene: TRBJ2-7
V gene: TRBV5-1
clone size: NA
D gene: NA
CDR3 protein: CASSLEVLPNRIYEQYF
CDR3 DNA: TGCGCCAGCAGCTTGGAAGTATTACCAAACCGCATCTACGAGCAGTACTTC

J gene: TRBJ1-4
V gene: TRBV30
clone size: NA
D gene: NA
CDR3 protein: CAWTGQRWAANEKLFF
CDR3 DNA: TGTGCCTGGACGGGCCAGAGGTGGGCGGCTAATGAAAAACTGTTTTTT

J gene: TRBJ1-1
V gene: TRBV28
clone size: once
D gene: NA
CDR3 protein: CASSPGGASTEAFF
CDR3 DNA: TGTGCCAGCAGCCCGGGGGGGGCTAGTACTGAAGCTTTCTTT

J gene: TRBJ1-5
V gene: TRBV10-3
clone size: NA
D gene: NA
CDR3 protein: CAINPDSNQPQHF
CDR3 DNA: TGTGCCATCAATCCGGATAGCAATCAGCCCCAGCATTTT

J gene: TRBJ1-6
V gene: TRBV29-1
clone size: NA
D gene: NA
CDR3 protein: CSYGAEPNSPLHF
CDR3 DNA: TGCAGCTACGGAGCAGAGCCTAATTCACCCCTCCACTTT

J gene: TRBJ1-6
V gene: TRBV29-1
clone size: NA
D gene: TRBD1
CDR3 protein: CSARTGGDNSPLHF
CDR3 DNA: TGCAGCGCAAGGACAGGGGGAGATAATTCACCCCTCCACTTT

J gene: TRBJ1-1
V gene: TRBV6-5
clone size: once
D gene: NA
CDR3 protein: CASSLVDRLSEAFF
CDR3 DNA: TGTGCCAGCAGCTTAGTTGACAGGCTATCTGAAGCTTTCTTT

J gene: TRBJ1-6
V gene: TRBV7-3
clone size: NA
D gene: TRBD1
CDR3 protein: CASSLLKQGINSPLHF
CDR3 DNA: TGTGCCAGCAGCTTATTGAAACAGGGGATTAATTCACCCCTCCACTTT

J gene: TRBJ2-1
V gene: TRBV6-1
clone size: NA
D gene: NA
CDR3 protein: CASSEADLRSGSPNEQFF
CDR3 DNA: TGTGCCAGCAGTGAAGCGGATTTGCGGTCGGGTAGTCCCAATGAGCAGTTCTTC

J gene: TRBJ2-7
V gene: TRBV7-9
clone size: NA
D gene: TRBD2
CDR3 protein: CASSLVSGGVREQYF
CDR3 DNA: TGTGCCAGCAGCTTAGTTAGCGGGGGAGTGCGCGAGCAGTACTTC

J gene: TRBJ2-3
V gene: TRBV5-8
clone size: NA
D gene: TRBD2
CDR3 protein: CASSRGTSGGSDTQYF
CDR3 DNA: TGTGCCAGCAGCCGAGGGACTAGCGGGGGGTCAGATACGCAGTATTTT